Detailed here is one T cell receptor (beta chain). Antigen unknown. The repertoire was sequenced with immunoSEQ multiplex PCR; TCRdb's copy has only in-frame clones and lacks some. The sample holds about 680,000 clones; approximately 88% are singletons and the top ten take nearly 1.5%. This entry belongs to a study of Ad26.COV2.S vaccination and SARS-CoV-2 variants. Overall study context: Once or twice, 56 days apart, Ad26.COV2.S was delivered intramuscularly.

CDR3 length equals 14 residues. The V segment lost 6 bases and the J segment 5 bases; nucleotides outside the gene matches: 4. CDR1 and CDR2 (germline): MDHEN, SYDVKM. Treatment meaning: roughly 19 received Ad26.COV2.S at low or high dose, single or two shots; roughly five received placebo; per-sample allocation not given. Day 63 following the first vaccine or placebo injection was when the samples were taken. Whole-study findings and limits: Reports say spike-specific CD8+ and CD4+ T cell responses covered substantial breadth after vaccination. Possibly, TCR breadth and depth analyses underestimated total T cell responses.

This specimen was peripheral blood, taken in a trial of Ad26.COV2.S vaccine versus placebo. The sequence was collected from a person between 18 and 60 years old who received the Ad26.COV2.S COVID-19 vaccine or a placebo. The rearrangement joins TRBV28 to TRBJ2-7; 13 nucleotides line up with TRBD2. The chain's CDR3 is CASRGGLAGHEQYF. The CDR3, as DNA: TGTGCCAGCAGGGGGGGACTAGCGGGACACGAGCAGTACTTC.